These 17 T cell receptor beta chains were all obtained from the same sample, sequenced in a study of cytomegalovirus exposure and HLA in healthy donors. Primers included in the PCR were 60 Vbeta and 13 Jbeta primers. Assay used: immunoSEQ multiplex PCR; TCRdb lists only in-frame clones, some missing. The sample consists of roughly 180,000 clones, just over 75% of them appearing once. The sequenced sample was PBMCs. All receptors derive from a woman aged 30 to 39 in good health and CMV-seropositive.

As DNA, the CDR3 is TGTGCCACGCCCTTAGTGCTAGCGGGAGGGCCTCCCTACAATGAGCAGTTCTTC. Its translation is CATPLVLAGGPPYNEQFF. J is TRBJ2-1 and V is TRBV28, with 12 bases matching TRBD2. The CDR3 sequence is 18 residues long. Germline trimming cut 10 bases from V and 2 bases from J; bases unmatched to any gene: 15. CDR1 and CDR2 from the germline V gene are MDHEN and SYDVKM.

CDR3 region: CASSPGGLFYEQYF. CDR3 sequence (DNA): TGTGCCAGTAGTCCTGGAGGACTGTTCTACGAGCAGTACTTC. The chain employs TRBV19 and TRBJ2-7; maybe TRBD2 (5 bases). Trimming shortened V by 5 bases and J by 3 bases, and 14 bases separated the two germline ends. There are 14 residues in the CDR3. Germline CDR1 reads LNHDA; CDR2 reads SQIVND (reference sequence).

V is TRBV30 and J is TRBJ2-3, with D possibly matching TRBD2 (5 bases). The V end was cut by 3 bases, the J end by 6 bases, with 16 bases between. Germline V gives CDR1 GTSNPN, CDR2 SVGIG (reference sequence). The CDR3 extends over 14 amino acids. The CDR3 DNA follows: TGTGCCTGGAGGCGAGGGAGCGTGACGGATACGCAGTATTTT. It is translated as CAWRRGSVTDTQYF.

This chain joins TRBV27 and TRBJ1-1; tentatively, D is TRBD1 (6 bases). V dropped 2 bases and J dropped 8 bases, with 18 bases sitting between them. Germline lookup yields CDR1 MNHEY and CDR2 SMNVEV (reference sequence). The CDR3 runs 15 residues. CDR3 in DNA: TGTGCCAGCAGTTTAAAGTACAGGGAACATTCCGAAGCTTTCTTT. Translation gives CASSLKYREHSEAFF.

The gene calls are TRBV5-1 and TRBJ2-7; 11 bases are a match to TRBD2. The J segment lost 5 bases and the V segment lost 4 bases, leaving 8 bases of the junction unmatched. Germline V gives CDR1 SGHRS, CDR2 YFSETQ. The CDR3 covers 15 residues. In DNA, the CDR3 is TGCGCCAGCAGCGAAACTAGCGGGAGAGTCAACGAGCAGTACTTC. This encodes CASSETSGRVNEQYF.

The chain carries TRBV19 and TRBJ2-5; 10 bases align to TRBD2. There are 19 residues in the CDR3. J was trimmed by 2 bases and V by 6 bases; bases with no gene match: 18. Germline loops: CDR1 LNHDA, CDR2 SQIVND (reference sequence). CDR3 sequence: CASSPRPSGSGSRQETQYF. The DNA for the CDR3 is TGTGCCAGTAGCCCTCGGCCTAGCGGGAGCGGGAGTCGTCAAGAGACCCAGTACTTC.

V gene TRBV5-1 combines with J gene TRBJ2-3, with 7 bases that match TRBD2. Looked up from germline, CDR1 is SGHRS and CDR2 is YFSETQ. The CDR3 extends over 16 amino acids. V gave up 0 bases and J gave up 1 base; unmatched junction bases: 5. DNA of the CDR3: TGCGCCAGCAGCTTGGCCGCTGGGGGGGGCACAGATACGCAGTATTTT. Translation gives CASSLAAGGGTDTQYF.

The V call is TRBV5-4, the J call TRBJ2-1; 9 positions match TRBD2. From germline, CDR1 is SGHNT and CDR2 YYREEE (reference sequence). The CDR3 consists of 14 residues. V lost 3 bases and J lost 4; bases outside the gene matches: 2. The CDR3 sequence: CASSSTSGYNEQFF. CDR3 bases: TGTGCCAGCAGCTCGACTAGCGGTTACAATGAGCAGTTCTTC.

This chain joins TRBV5-1 and TRBJ2-3; D is possibly TRBD2 (8 bases). CDR3 size: 17 residues. Germline V CDR1 and CDR2: SGHRS, YFSETQ. The germline V and J ends were trimmed by 6 bases and 1 base, with 21 bases remaining between them. DNA of the CDR3: TGCGCCAGCACCCGGACTAGCAGGGGGACTGGCACAGATACGCAGTATTTT. Its translation: CASTRTSRGTGTDTQYF.

The chain is built from TRBV27 and TRBJ1-5; 7 bases fit TRBD1. The junction had 8 bases not matched to a gene; V was cut back by 2 bases and J by 7 bases. This CDR3 comprises 15 residues. Germline assignment: CDR1 MNHEY and CDR2 SMNVEV (reference sequence). The DNA of the CDR3 is TGTGCCAGCAGTTTAGGTATGGCAGGGGGGCAGCCCCAGCATTTT. Translated: CASSLGMAGGQPQHF.

This clone has only one observation. The V and J genes are TRBV6-5 and TRBJ1-5; TRBD1 matches 8 bases. CDR1 is MNHEY and CDR2 is SVGAGI in the germline V gene. The CDR3 loop spans 16 amino acids. V trimming: 0 bases; J trimming: 5 bases; junction bases outside the gene matches: 6. CDR3 amino acids: CASSYSYQGAHQPQHF. CDR3 bases: TGTGCCAGCAGTTACTCGTACCAGGGGGCACATCAGCCCCAGCATTTT.

Notes on this clone: The germline gene is not matched at one end of the junction; a read error may be the cause. The chain recombines TRBV28 with TRBJ1-1; no firm D call. The CDR3 has 12 amino acids. CDR1 is MDHEN and CDR2 is SYDVKM in the germline V gene. DNA for the CDR3: TGCGCCCTCACAGACGAGAACACTGAAGCTTTCTTT. Its translation: CALTDENTEAFF.

The chain joins TRBV5-4 to TRBJ1-1; 11 nucleotides agree with TRBD1. Germline V gene lookup returns CDR1 SGHNT and CDR2 YYREEE (reference sequence). The V segment lost 4 bases and the J segment 4 bases; nucleotides outside the gene matches: 6. This CDR3 is built from 15 residues. The chain's CDR3 is CASSLGQGAITEAFF. CDR3 in DNA: TGTGCCAGCAGCCTAGGACAGGGGGCGATCACTGAAGCTTTCTTT.

This clone was recorded only once. This rearrangement joins TRBV9 to TRBJ2-5, with 8 bases fitting TRBD1. The V and J ends lost 0 bases and 4 bases, in that order; junction bases with no gene match: 2. Germline V lookup: CDR1 SGDLS, CDR2 YYNGEE. The CDR3 is 14 amino acids. The CDR3 region has the DNA TGTGCCAGCAGCGTAGCTGACAGGGGAGAGACCCAGTACTTC. Its protein product is CASSVADRGETQYF.

The V gene is TRBV5-1, the J gene TRBJ1-5, with a tentative D call TRBD1 (6 bases). The CDR3 extends over 17 amino acids. Germline V lookup: CDR1 SGHRS, CDR2 YFSETQ. The ends were cut back, 0 bases at V and 2 bases at J, with 15 bases in the middle. CDR3 nucleotide sequence: TGCGCCAGCAGCTTGGGAGGTCAGGGGTTCGGCAATCAGCCCCAGCATTTT. Translating it yields CASSLGGQGFGNQPQHF.

The rearrangement joins TRBV2 to TRBJ2-7; the D is unclear. Trimming stripped 3 bases from V and 12 bases from J, with 15 bases between. The CDR3 extends over 12 amino acids. Germline CDR1 reads SNHLY; CDR2 reads FYNNEI. The chain's CDR3 is CASSDIGLFSYF. The CDR3, as DNA: TGTGCCAGCAGTGACATTGGGCTTTTCTCGTACTTC.

The chain carries TRBV9 and TRBJ2-1, with TRBD2 matching over 10 bases. There are 19 residues in the CDR3. Trimming removed 3 bases from V and 0 bases from J; junction bases left unmatched: 12. Germline-derived CDR1 and CDR2 are SGDLS and YYNGEE. The CDR3 region is CASSARPGLAPSSYNEQFF. The CDR3 DNA reads TGTGCCAGCAGCGCAAGACCGGGACTAGCGCCGAGCTCCTACAATGAGCAGTTCTTC. The full variable domain, in which reference TRBV9 and TRBJ2-1 provide the parts outside the CDR3, is DSGVTQTPKHLITATGQRVTLRCSPRSGDLSVYWYQQSLDQGLQFLIQYYNGEERAKGNILERFSAQQFPDLHSELNLSSLELGDSALYFCASSARPGLAPSSYNEQFFGPGTRLTVL.